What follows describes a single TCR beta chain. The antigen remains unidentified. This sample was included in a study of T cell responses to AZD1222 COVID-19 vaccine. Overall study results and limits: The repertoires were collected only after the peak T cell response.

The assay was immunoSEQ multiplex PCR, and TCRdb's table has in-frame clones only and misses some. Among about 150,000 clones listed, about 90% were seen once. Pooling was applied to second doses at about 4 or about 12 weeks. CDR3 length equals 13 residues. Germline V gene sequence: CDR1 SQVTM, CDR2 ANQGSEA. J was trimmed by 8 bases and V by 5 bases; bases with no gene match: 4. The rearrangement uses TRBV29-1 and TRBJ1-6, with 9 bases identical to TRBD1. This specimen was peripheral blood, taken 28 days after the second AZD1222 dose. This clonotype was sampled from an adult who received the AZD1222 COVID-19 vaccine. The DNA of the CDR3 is TGCAGCGTTACGGACAGGGGCGATTCACCCCTCCACTTT. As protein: CSVTDRGDSPLHF.